This passage covers 22 T cell receptor beta chains from one sample sequenced in a study of blood T cell repertoires in COVID-19. TCRdb's copy holds only in-frame clones and misses some; the assay was immunoSEQ multiplex PCR. The sample has about 92,000 clones; roughly 80% are singletons. Sequencing was carried out using peripheral blood. These receptors all stem from a woman aged 70-85 years with acute or convalescent COVID-19.

V gene TRBV28 combines with J gene TRBJ1-5, with D possibly TRBD1 on 5 matching bases. V gave up 7 bases and J gave up 6 bases, with 16 bases separating them. CDR3 length: 14 residues. The germline V gene has CDR1 MDHEN and CDR2 SYDVKM. Here the CDR3 DNA reads TGTGCCAGCACCATAGGGCAGGGAGGTCAGCCCCAGCATTTT. Protein: CASTIGQGGQPQHF.

The chain employs TRBV27 and TRBJ1-6, with TRBD1 identical over 8 bases. V trimming: 5 bases; J trimming: 6 bases; junction bases outside the gene matches: 6. The germline V gene encodes CDR1 MNHEY and CDR2 SMNVEV (reference sequence). CDR3 length: 15 amino acids. For the CDR3, the DNA is TGTGCCAGCAGTACATACAGGGGGGCTAATTCACCCCTCCACTTT. Translating gives CASSTYRGANSPLHF.

The rearrangement links TRBV19 to TRBJ2-5; D uncertain. The germline V gene has CDR1 LNHDA and CDR2 SQIVND (reference sequence). V dropped 4 bases and J dropped 2 bases, with 11 bases sitting between them. There are 14 residues in the CDR3. The CDR3 loop reads CASSNSRRQETQYF. CDR3 in DNA: TGTGCCAGTAGTAACTCTAGGAGACAAGAGACCCAGTACTTC.

The chain has TRBV28 and TRBJ2-7; 7 positions match TRBD2. The V gene's germline CDR1 is MDHEN and CDR2 SYDVKM. V trimming: 7 bases; J trimming: 6 bases; junction bases outside the gene matches: 12. The CDR3 consists of 14 residues. The CDR3 DNA is TGTGCCAGCACCCGGGCGGGAGAGGGGCCCGAGCAGTACTTC. Its translation is CASTRAGEGPEQYF. The variable domain in full, with the rest retrieved from reference TRBV28 and TRBJ2-7, is DVKVTQSSRYLVKRTGEKVFLECVQDMDHENMFWYRQDPGLGLRLIYFSYDVKMKEKGDIPEGYSVSREKKERFSLILESASTNQTSMYLCASTRAGEGPEQYFGPGTRLTVT.

The V and J genes are TRBV29-1 and TRBJ2-7; tentatively, D is TRBD2 (5 bases). The CDR3 extends over 11 amino acids. V lost 6 bases and J 7 bases, leaving 13 bases between the germline ends. CDR1 SQVTM and CDR2 ANQGSEA come from the germline V gene. DNA of the CDR3: TGCAGCGTGTCATCCCCGGGGGAGCAGTACTTC. Amino acids: CSVSSPGEQYF.

The V and J genes are TRBV27 and TRBJ1-2; 9 bases agree with TRBD1. J lost 6 bases, V lost 2 bases, and 1 base had no gene match. Germline CDR1 and CDR2: MNHEY and SMNVEV (reference sequence). This CDR3 is 13 amino acids long. The CDR3 nucleotides read TGTGCCAGCAGTTTAAGACAGGGGGATGGCTACACCTTC. Its translation: CASSLRQGDGYTF.

The rearrangement uses TRBV27 and TRBJ2-7, with D possibly being TRBD2 (6 bases). Per germline, CDR1 MNHEY and CDR2 SMNVEV (reference sequence). Between the trimmed V and J ends, which lost 4 bases and 4 bases, there was a span of 14 bases. This CDR3 comprises 14 residues. In DNA form, the CDR3 reads TGTGCCAGCAGTTCTTGGGACTCTCAGTACGAGCAGTACTTC. Amino acids: CASSSWDSQYEQYF.

The rearrangement uses TRBV20-1 and TRBJ2-4, with D maybe TRBD1 (6 bases). Germline assignment: CDR1 DFQATT and CDR2 SNEGSKA (reference sequence). The CDR3 sequence is 11 residues long. The CDR3 is CSRGSGNIQYF. In DNA form, the CDR3 reads TGCAGCAGGGGTTCCGGAAACATTCAGTACTTC.

The chain employs TRBV30 and TRBJ2-1; 8 bases map to TRBD2. The CDR3 totals 15 residues. Germline-derived CDR1 and CDR2 are GTSNPN and SVGIG (reference sequence). V lost 2 bases and J lost 5; bases outside the gene matches: 8. CDR3 sequence reads: CAWSWNSGANNEQFF. The DNA for the CDR3 is TGTGCCTGGAGTTGGAATAGCGGGGCTAACAATGAGCAGTTCTTC.

The chain is built from TRBV18 and TRBJ2-5; D is ambiguous. This CDR3 has 13 residues. Germline-derived CDR1 and CDR2 are KGHSH and LQKENI. Trimming pared 3 bases from V and 5 bases from J, leaving 10 bases between. The CDR3 reads CASSPNGLETQYF. In DNA form, the CDR3 reads TGTGCCAGCTCACCGAATGGGCTGGAGACCCAGTACTTC.

This clone was picked up a small number of times. This chain's CDR3 is CASSVMGGQGSEAFF. The CDR3 DNA is TGTGCCAGCAGCGTGATGGGTGGACAGGGGTCTGAAGCTTTCTTT. V usage is TRBV9 and J usage is TRBJ1-1, with 9 positions matching TRBD1. V shed 2 bases and J 6 bases; nucleotides not matched to a gene: 8. From germline, CDR1 is SGDLS and CDR2 YYNGEE. The CDR3 contains 15 residues.

The rearrangement uses TRBV27 and TRBJ2-7; D perhaps matches TRBD2 (5 bases). V gave up 8 bases and J gave up 3 bases, with 14 bases separating them. There are 13 residues in the CDR3. Germline V gives CDR1 MNHEY, CDR2 SMNVEV (reference sequence). The CDR3 DNA reads as TGTGCCAGCCGCCTTTCGGGATTCTACGAGCAGTACTTC. It encodes CASRLSGFYEQYF.

This clone came up a few times. The gene calls are TRBV5-1 and TRBJ1-2; D perhaps matches TRBD1 (5 bases). Germline values: CDR1 SGHRS, CDR2 YFSETQ. Trimming took off 4 bases at V and 4 bases at J, with 11 bases between the two ends. The CDR3 totals 13 residues. CDR3 in DNA: TGCGCCAGCAGCACAGGAGGGGTCTATGGCTACACCTTC. This codes for CASSTGGVYGYTF.

The V and J genes are TRBV4-3 and TRBJ2-1; 10 nucleotides line up with TRBD1. Germline V gives CDR1 LGHNA, CDR2 YSLEER. V shed 4 bases, J shed 0 bases, and the junction held 15 bases outside the gene matches. This CDR3 contains 20 residues. This CDR3 is CASSPSGGQGTHRSYNEQFF. In DNA, the CDR3 is TGCGCCAGCAGCCCCTCAGGGGGACAGGGGACCCATCGCTCCTACAATGAGCAGTTCTTC.

Turning to this clone: The junction and the germline gene differ at one end; a read error may be behind it. The V gene is TRBV2, the J gene TRBJ1-5; D call uncertain. This CDR3 contains 15 residues. From germline, CDR1 is SNHLY and CDR2 FYNNEI. CDR3 DNA: TGTGCCAGCAGCGAAGGGAGCCTTAGCAATCAGCCCCAGCATTTT. This translates into CASSEGSLSNQPQHF.

In this sample, this clone turned up a few times. The CDR3 sequence: CASSQGLLVSGGSNSSYNEQFF. CDR3 in DNA: TGTGCCAGCAGCCAAGGCCTTTTGGTAAGCGGGGGGTCGAATAGCTCCTACAATGAGCAGTTCTTC. This rearrangement joins TRBV3-1 (or the pseudogene TRBV3-2) to TRBJ2-1; TRBD2 matches at 9 bases. This CDR3 has 22 residues. Per the germline V gene, CDR1 is LGHDT and CDR2 is YNNKEL (reference sequence). Losses at the gene ends were 1 base for V and 0 bases for J; bases not matched to a gene: 19.

The genes are TRBV30 and TRBJ1-1; possibly TRBD1 for D (5 bases). The CDR3 length is 13 residues. V lost 5 bases, J lost 1 base, and 11 bases lay in between. Per the germline V gene, CDR1 is GTSNPN and CDR2 is SVGIG (reference sequence). The CDR3 DNA is TGTGCCTGGTGGTTAGGACAGAACACTGAAGCTTTCTTT. Translation: CAWWLGQNTEAFF.

In the case of this clone: One end of the junction does not line up with germline, which may come from a read error. The rearrangement uses TRBV24-1 and TRBJ2-7; D perhaps matches TRBD2 (6 bases). This CDR3 has 17 residues. The V gene's germline CDR1 is KGHDR and CDR2 SFDVKD. CDR3 region: CATSDPGDGDASHEQYF. The CDR3 DNA sequence: TGTGCCACCAGTGACCCGGGGGATGGGGATGCCTCCCACGAGCAGTACTTC.

V is TRBV30 and J is TRBJ2-7; tentative D call: TRBD2 (6 bases). Trimming removed 4 bases at V and 4 bases at J, with 17 bases between. The CDR3 is 14 amino acids. CDR1 is GTSNPN and CDR2 is SVGIG in the germline V gene (reference sequence). The CDR3 is CAWTRGMTSYEQYF. CDR3 nucleotides: TGTGCCTGGACGCGGGGTATGACATCATACGAGCAGTACTTC.

The V call is TRBV5-1, the J call TRBJ2-1; TRBD2 agrees at 7 bases. CDR3 size: 16 residues. In germline, CDR1 is SGHRS, CDR2 YFSETQ. With V trimmed by 4 bases and J by 0 bases, 7 bases remained unmatched. CDR3 residues: CASSSASGGSYNEQFF. In DNA, the CDR3 is TGCGCCAGCAGCAGCGCCTCGGGGGGCTCCTACAATGAGCAGTTCTTC. The full variable domain, in which reference TRBV5-1 and TRBJ2-1 provide the parts outside the CDR3, is KAGVTQTPRYLIKTRGQQVTLSCSPISGHRSVSWYQQTPGQGLQFLFEYFSETQRNKGNFPGRFSGRQFSNSRSEMNVSTLELGDSALYLCASSSASGGSYNEQFFGPGTRLTVL.

The genes are TRBV3-1 (or the pseudogene TRBV3-2) and TRBJ2-3; D not certain. Trimming took off 7 bases at V and 5 bases at J, with 19 bases between the two ends. This CDR3 is built from 15 residues. CDR1 is LGHDT and CDR2 is YNNKEL in the germline V gene (reference sequence). This chain's CDR3 is CASTKEGADEDTQYF. The CDR3 DNA sequence: TGTGCCAGCACCAAAGAAGGAGCCGACGAAGATACGCAGTATTTT.

This clone has a handful of counts. This chain connects TRBV14 to TRBJ1-4; D gene unclear. V lost 1 base, J lost 0 bases, and 6 bases lay in between. Germline assignment: CDR1 SGHDN and CDR2 FVKESK. There are 15 residues in the CDR3. The DNA of the CDR3 is TGTGCCAGCAGCCAAGGACTTGCAACTAATGAAAAACTGTTTTTT. Residues: CASSQGLATNEKLFF.